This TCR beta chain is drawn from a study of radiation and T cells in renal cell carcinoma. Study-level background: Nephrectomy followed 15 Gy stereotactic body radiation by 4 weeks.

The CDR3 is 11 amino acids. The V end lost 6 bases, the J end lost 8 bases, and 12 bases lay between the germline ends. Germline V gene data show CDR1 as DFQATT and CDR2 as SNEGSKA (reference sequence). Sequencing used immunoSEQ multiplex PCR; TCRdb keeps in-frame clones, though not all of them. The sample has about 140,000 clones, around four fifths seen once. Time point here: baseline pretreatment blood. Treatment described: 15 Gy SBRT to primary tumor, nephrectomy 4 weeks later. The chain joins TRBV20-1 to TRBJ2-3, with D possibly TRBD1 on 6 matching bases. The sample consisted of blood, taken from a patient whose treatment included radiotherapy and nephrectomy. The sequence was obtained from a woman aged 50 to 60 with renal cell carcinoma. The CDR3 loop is CSAPRGGTQYF. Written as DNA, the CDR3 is TGCAGTGCCCCCAGAGGGGGTACGCAGTATTTT.